Below are 5 T cell receptor beta chains sequenced from a single sample in a study of cytomegalovirus exposure and HLA in healthy donors. TCRdb's table, derived via immunoSEQ multiplex PCR, lists solely in-frame clones and lacks some. The table includes 150,000 to 250,000 clones, around 80% detected once. The specimen sequenced was PBMCs. Source of these receptors: a woman aged 25 to 45 in good health and CMV-seronegative.

This CDR3 is CASSLTGGGDPDTQYF. The CDR3 DNA sequence: TGTGCCAGCAGCTTAACGGGAGGCGGGGACCCAGATACGCAGTATTTT. The chain recombines TRBV7-3 with TRBJ2-3, with a weak D call TRBD2 (6 bases). Trimming shortened V by 0 bases and J by 4 bases, and 14 bases separated the two germline ends. Germline V gene lookup returns CDR1 SGHTA and CDR2 FQGTGA. CDR3 length: 16 amino acids.

The rearrangement uses TRBV29-1 and TRBJ2-2, with D possibly being TRBD1 (6 bases). Germline V gene sequence: CDR1 SQVTM, CDR2 ANQGSEA. The CDR3 is 12 amino acids. Deletions cut 6 bases from V and 3 bases from J, with 8 bases between. The CDR3 here is CSVTGYTGELFF. The CDR3 DNA reads TGCAGCGTAACAGGGTACACCGGGGAGCTGTTTTTT.

The chain carries TRBV27 and TRBJ2-1; 8 bases line up with TRBD1. The germline gives CDR1 MNHEY, CDR2 SMNVEV (reference sequence). CDR3 length equals 15 residues. The V gene end was trimmed by 4 bases and the J gene end by 4 bases; junction bases not matched to a gene: 6. The CDR3 loop reads CASSSGQALYNEQFF. The CDR3 bases are TGTGCCAGCAGTTCGGGACAGGCCCTTTACAATGAGCAGTTCTTC.

This clone was counted between two and nine times. The V call is TRBV5-1, the J call TRBJ1-6; D is uncertain. Trimming took 2 bases from V and 7 from J, leaving 10 bases between them. Germline lookup yields CDR1 SGHRS and CDR2 YFSETQ. The CDR3 sequence is 14 residues long. The CDR3, as DNA: TGCGCCAGCAGCTTCGGGGAGGTCAATTCACCCCTCCACTTT. The encoded protein is CASSFGEVNSPLHF.

CDR3 protein: CASREADREGGNQYF. The CDR3 DNA sequence: TGTGCCAGTAGAGAGGCCGACAGGGAAGGTGGGAACCAGTACTTC. This rearrangement joins TRBV19 to TRBJ2-5, with 7 bases identical to TRBD1. This CDR3 region has 15 residues. V lost 6 bases and J lost 10; bases outside the gene matches: 17. CDR1 is LNHDA, CDR2 SQIVND, per germline (reference sequence).